The T cell receptor beta chain described here comes from a study of blood T cell repertoires in COVID-19 (dated by TCRdb to 2020 to 2021). Concerning the study at large: Samples from collaborators originated in the United States, Italy and Spain and spanned both the acute and convalescent phases of COVID-19. The prospective study material was composed of cDNA or gDNA derived from T cells, B-cell-depleted T cells, or PBMCs. Where HLA class I and class II types were available, the types were taken from metadata supplied by the sample provider, not from assay-based typing. The repertoires were released in a freely available public database intended as a resource for research on the immune response to SARS-CoV-2. Deeply sampled blood TCRbeta repertoires from subjects exposed to, actively infected with, or recovered from COVID-19 were included in the dataset. A de-identified subject ID, COVID-19 status, age in years and sex were almost always included in the sample metadata. Samples were obtained from the ongoing ImmuneRACE study (first 160 participants) and from 1,000 to 1,500 subjects provided by 6 global collaborators.

Reading from cysteine to phenylalanine, the CDR3 counts 13 amino acids. Only the CDR3 DNA is retained, 39 bases long and in frame from the first base. V is cut by 6 bases and J by 2 bases, and the space between the germline ends is 11 bases. CDR1 and CDR2, looked up from the germline V gene (reference sequence), are LNHDA and SQIVND. Enrolling through a virtual design, the prospective study's participants ranged in age from roughly 18 to 100 years and lived across roughly 23 United States geographic areas. To assign participants to cohorts, the prospective study relied on clinical history that participants themselves reported in a screening survey and a study questionnaire. Recovered participants in ImmuneRACE Cohort 3 were defined by two consecutive negative NP/OP PCR tests, clearance by a healthcare professional, or resolution of symptoms. Each participant in the prospective study had whole blood, serum and a nasopharyngeal or oropharyngeal swab collected by mobile phlebotomists. Participants in the prospective study had the option to provide additional blood draws and questionnaires over an approximately 2-month period. Before DNA extraction, blood samples from the prospective study were shipped at room temperature or frozen.

What the study reported, not specific to this receptor: The amount of clinical and demographic metadata varied by source and participant and was provided uncurated.

This clone was seen just once. What this receptor recognizes is not known. One base away there is no much larger clone; base qualities are not given. TCRbeta CDR3 regions were amplified from genomic DNA by means of the immunoSEQ Assay, a bias-controlled multiplex PCR. On the study's bioinformatics: Nucleated cell counts per sample were estimated from amplification of reference gene primers within the assay. Sequence reads were collapsed and filtered to measure the absolute abundance of every unique TCRbeta CDR3 rearrangement. For each sample, productive Simpson clonality was calculated as the square root of Simpson's diversity index across productive rearrangements. Not all clones reach the TCRdb copy of this immuneACCESS table, which keeps in-frame sequences only. Checked studies attribute under half of the gap to unresolved V genes and leave the rest unexplained. The V and J calls and clone size were taken over from that table, and D and trimming were inferred from the DNA. The sample table contains about 280,000 clones; only one count was recorded for approximately 86% of them. The ten largest clones capture 1% of the sample.

The sample was PBMCs or T cells enriched from blood (not recorded which). The sequence derives from a woman aged 30 to 39 who had recovered from COVID-19. The V gene is TRBV19 and the J gene is TRBJ2-7, with a weak D call of TRBD1 (6 bases match). The DNA reads as follows: TGTGCCAGTAGGAGGACAGACCCCTACGAGCAGTACTTC. Translated, it gives CASRRTDPYEQYF. Beyond the CDR3, the reference TRBV19 and TRBJ2-7 genes provide the residues; the full variable domain reads: DGGITQSPKYLFRKEGQNVTLSCEQNLNHDAMYWYRQDPGQGLRLIYYSQIVNDFQKGDIAEGYSVSREKKESFPLTVTSAQKNPTAFYLCASRRTDPYEQYFGPGTRLTVT.